Sequencing of this T cell receptor beta chain was carried out in a study of blood T cell repertoires in COVID-19. Across the whole study: Specimens from acute and convalescent COVID-19 originated in the United States, Italy and Spain. From T cells, B-cell-depleted T cells, or PBMCs came the material, which was cDNA or gDNA.

Methods used by the authors: Nucleated cell counts were estimated from reference gene primer amplification. Using immunoSEQ multiplex PCR, the repertoire was profiled, and TCRdb retains in-frame clones only, with some absent. V and J calls and clone size are given by that table; D and trimming were obtained from the DNA. The data hold around 160,000 clones, with 70% to 90% observed a single time. V lost 4 bases and J lost 8, with 17 bases in between. CDR3 size: 14 residues. Germline values: CDR1 SGHDN, CDR2 FVKESK. The sequenced material came from peripheral blood. This chain connects TRBV14 to TRBJ1-2, with D perhaps TRBD1 (5 bases). The clonotype originates from a man in his fifties or sixties with active or convalescent COVID-19. In DNA form, the CDR3 reads TGTGCCAGCAGCCCCCTGGGGCAGGCGAAAGGCTACACCTTC. Translated, it gives CASSPLGQAKGYTF.